This T cell receptor (beta chain) was retrieved from a study of T cell responses to AZD1222 COVID-19 vaccine (dated by TCRdb to the early 2020s). Regarding the complete study: TCR sequencing was performed for 230 to 250 trial participants, of whom about 200 were given two doses of AZD1222 and 26 were given two doses of MenACWY control vaccine. Trial participants were enrolled by age into subgroups of 18-55, 56-69 and 70-plus years, and approximately 150, 30 and 60 TCR-sequenced participants, respectively, were included in these subgroups. Results the study describes overall, beyond this receptor: Epitopes outside the regions mutated in the B.1.351 and B.1.1.7 variants were reportedly recognized by nearly half of the unique spike-specific TCRs. Most participants were white British and females outnumbered males, and the authors suggested that clonal diversity may have been underestimated. CD4 TCRs associated with the vaccine covered the entire spike protein, and the dominant responses were in regions 160-218 and 743-854. The 56-69-year group was small, and its depth increase did not reach significance, likely because of low power. Because no day 14 peak-response samples were available, repertoires were characterized only after the peak T cell response. After two AZD1222 doses, both the breadth and the depth of spike-specific TCRs were significantly higher than at day 0 and than in MenACWY recipients. Conclusions about previously exposed vaccinees were limited because only a handful of AZD1222 recipients were SARS-CoV-2 seropositive at baseline.

V was cut back by 1 base and J by 5 bases, leaving a gap of 12 bases between them. The cysteine opens and the phenylalanine closes a CDR3 of 14 amino acids. Of the read, only the CDR3 DNA is kept; its 42 bases are in frame from base 1. As encoded in the germline V gene (reference sequence), CDR1 is LNHNV while CDR2 is YYDKDF. The sample's time point label, in plain terms: about 28 days (+/-7) after the second vaccine dose. AZD1222 recipients with second doses at about 4 weeks or about 12 weeks were pooled, because spike-specific TCR depth and breadth did not differ between schedules. Samples from vaccinated people were obtained from the UK trials COV001 and COV002, which included a single-blind randomized controlled phase 2/3 trial of AZD1222 (ChAdOx1 nCoV-19) in healthy adults. Trial participant PBMC samples were collected at day 0 and day 28 after the second dose for TCRbeta chain sequencing. In the case of this clone: Its antigen target is currently unknown. Nothing much larger sits one base from this clone, and base qualities are not available.

The CDR3 regions of human TCRbeta chains were analyzed by immunosequencing. In the source study's methods: Repertoire TCRs were matched against a reference library of SARS-CoV-2-specific TCRs generated with the MIRA antigen-specificity platform. Breadth was defined as the fraction of unique TCRs that were SARS-CoV-2-associated. Depth was defined as the fraction of total T cells that were SARS-CoV-2-associated. Using the MIRA data, each spike-specific TCR was assigned both to the spike region to which the TCR was reactive and to a CD4 or CD8 class. Log10-transformed breadth and depth values were compared by one-way ANOVA with Sidak's multiple comparisons tests. TCRdb's version of the immuneACCESS table is confined to in-frame rearrangements and falls short of the full clone set. An unresolved V gene accounts for under half of the shortfall where checked; the remainder is of unknown origin. V and J calls and clone size are as listed in that table; D and trimming were resolved from the DNA. This sample comprises over 130,000 clones, about 90% of them detected only once. The top ten constitute 1.5% to 2% of the sample.

The sequence derives from an adult who received the AZD1222 COVID-19 vaccine. Sequenced here: peripheral blood, sampled 28 days after the second AZD1222 dose. Recombination linked TRBV15 to TRBJ2-7; TRBD2 is a possible D gene, resting on 6 matching bases. The nucleotide sequence reads as follows: TGTGCCACCAGCAGAGGTCTGGGGGGAGACGAGCAGTACTTC. The encoded protein is CATSRGLGGDEQYF.